This T cell receptor (beta chain) is from a study of blood T cell repertoires in COVID-19. Study-wide background: Spain, Italy and the United States supplied samples that represented acute and convalescent COVID-19. Sample material is recorded as cDNA or gDNA derived from T cells, B-cell-depleted T cells, or PBMCs.

Trimming cost V 0 bases and J 2 bases, with 5 bases left between them. The CDR3 covers 13 residues. The germline V gene has CDR1 SGHRS and CDR2 YFSETQ. Study processing details: Reference gene primer amplification gave estimated nucleated cell counts. Repertoires were generated with immunoSEQ multiplex PCR, while TCRdb's copy carries only in-frame clones and drops some. Clone size and the V and J calls come from that table; the DNA yielded D and trimming. Found here are 65,000 to 85,000 clones, 79% of them singletons; the top ten hold 5.4%. This clone is categorized as medium-sized. The sequenced sample consisted of peripheral blood. V gene TRBV5-1 combines with J gene TRBJ1-2; D is ambiguous. The source of this sequence is a woman older than 75 with active or convalescent COVID-19. CDR3 sequence: CASSLDGNYGYTF. CDR3 DNA sequence: TGCGCCAGCAGCTTGGACGGGAACTATGGCTACACCTTC.